This T cell receptor beta chain was sequenced during a study of CD8+ T cells in alopecia areata. Reverse transcription of extracted RNA yielded cDNA, which provided the sequencing template. The table came from immunoSEQ multiplex PCR; TCRdb's copy has only in-frame clones and leaves some out. The repertoire has about 200,000 clones, roughly 60% of them found once; the top ten carry approximately 1%. This clone was counted a few times. Treatment defined: oral pan-JAK inhibitor, 5-10 mg twice daily. Trimming removed 0 bases at V and 7 bases at J, with 7 bases between. The germline CDR1 and CDR2 sequences are SGHTA and FQGNSA. The CDR3 spans 12 residues.

This chain uses TRBV7-2 with TRBJ2-7; no reliable D call. Sequencing used CD4+ T cells sorted from blood, obtained at week 24, from a patient treated with tofacitinib. The TCR comes from a human donor with alopecia areata. CDR3 DNA sequence: TGTGCCAGCAGCTTAGCTAGCCTGGAGCAGTACTTC. It yields the protein CASSLASLEQYF.